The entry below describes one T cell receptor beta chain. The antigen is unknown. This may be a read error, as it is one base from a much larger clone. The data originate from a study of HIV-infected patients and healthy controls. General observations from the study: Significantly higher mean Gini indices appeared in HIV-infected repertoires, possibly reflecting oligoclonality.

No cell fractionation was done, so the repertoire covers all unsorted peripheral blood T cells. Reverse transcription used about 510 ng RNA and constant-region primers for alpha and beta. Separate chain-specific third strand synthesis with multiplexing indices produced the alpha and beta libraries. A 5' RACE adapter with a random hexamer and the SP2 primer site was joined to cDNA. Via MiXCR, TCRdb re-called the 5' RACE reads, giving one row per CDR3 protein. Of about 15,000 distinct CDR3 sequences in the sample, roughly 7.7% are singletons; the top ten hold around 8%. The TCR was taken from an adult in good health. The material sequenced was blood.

The chain's CDR3 is CASSRLGAAYEQYF. CDR3 sequence (DNA): TGTGCCAGCTCACGCTTAGGGGCAGCCTACGAGCAGTACTTC. The chain uses TRBV18 and TRBJ2-7; D is perhaps TRBD1 (5 bases). The ends were cut back, 4 bases at V and 2 bases at J, with 12 bases in the middle. Germline CDR1 reads KGHSH; CDR2 reads LQKENI. The CDR3 contains 14 residues.